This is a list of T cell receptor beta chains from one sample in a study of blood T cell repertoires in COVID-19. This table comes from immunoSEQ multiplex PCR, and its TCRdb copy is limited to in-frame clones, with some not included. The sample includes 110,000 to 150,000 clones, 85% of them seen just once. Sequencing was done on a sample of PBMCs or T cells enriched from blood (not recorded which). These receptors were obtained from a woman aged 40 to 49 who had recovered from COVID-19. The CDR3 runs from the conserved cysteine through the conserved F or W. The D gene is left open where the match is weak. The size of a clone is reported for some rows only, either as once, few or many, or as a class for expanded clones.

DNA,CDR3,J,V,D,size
TGTGCCAGCAGCGTCGGGTATAGCAATCAGCCCCAGCATTTT,CASSVGYSNQPQHF,TRBJ1-5,TRBV9,NA,NA
TGTGCCAGCAGCTCGACCCGATGGACCCGACAGTCCGGGGAGCTGTTTTTT,CASSSTRWTRQSGELFF,TRBJ2-2,TRBV7-8,NA,NA
TGCAGTGCCACAGTGGGCACTGAAGCTTTCTTT,CSATVGTEAFF,TRBJ1-1,TRBV20-1,NA,NA
TGTGCCAGCAGCTTAGGTGTGGCCTTTGCAACTAATGAAAAACTGTTTTTT,CASSLGVAFATNEKLFF,TRBJ1-4,TRBV11-2,NA,NA
TGTGCCAGCAGTTACAGGGGGTTTGAAAAACTGTTTTTT,CASSYRGFEKLFF,TRBJ1-4,TRBV27,TRBD1,NA
TGTGCCAGTAGGAGGACAGGGGAAGGTGAAAAACTGTTTTTT,CASRRTGEGEKLFF,TRBJ1-4,TRBV19,TRBD1,NA
TGTGCCAGCAGCCAGAACAGAGCAACTAATGAAAAACTGTTTTTT,CASSQNRATNEKLFF,TRBJ1-4,TRBV3-1/TRBV3-2,NA,NA
TGTGCCAGCAGTGCCCTAGGGGCAAATAGCAATCAGCCCCAGCATTTT,CASSALGANSNQPQHF,TRBJ1-5,TRBV2,NA,NA
TGTGCCAGCAGTGAACCGAGCGGGGGGAGAGGTGAGCAGTTCTTC,CASSEPSGGRGEQFF,TRBJ2-1,TRBV2,TRBD2,few
TGTGCCAGCAGCGGAAGGGGGAGCTCCTATAATTCACCCCTCCACTTT,CASSGRGSSYNSPLHF,TRBJ1-6,TRBV9,NA,few
TGTGCCAGCAGCTTGGGGACAGGGGGTAACTATGGCTACACCTTC,CASSLGTGGNYGYTF,TRBJ1-2,TRBV5-6,TRBD1,NA
TGTGCCAGCAGTTTACAGGGAGGTTGGGAGACCCAGTACTTC,CASSLQGGWETQYF,TRBJ2-5,TRBV27,NA,NA
TGTGCCTGGAGTTTATCATCGACAGGGGGAAAACTGTTTTTT,CAWSLSSTGGKLFF,TRBJ1-4,TRBV30,TRBD1,NA
TGTGCCAGTAGTATCCGGCAGGGATCCTACAATGAGCAGTTCTTC,CASSIRQGSYNEQFF,TRBJ2-1,TRBV19,NA,NA
TGTGCCAGCAGCCCCGGAGTCGGGTCTACGGGCTACACCTTC,CASSPGVGSTGYTF,TRBJ1-2,TRBV7-8,NA,NA
TGTGCCAGCAGCCAATATCGAGGTAGTGAGCAGTTCTTC,CASSQYRGSEQFF,TRBJ2-1,TRBV3-1/TRBV3-2,NA,NA
TGTGCCAGCAGCTTGGCCTTAGGACTCACCACAGATACGCAGTATTTT,CASSLALGLTTDTQYF,TRBJ2-3,TRBV5-8,NA,NA
TGTGCTAGTCAGGCGAACAATTCACCCCTCCACTTT,CASQANNSPLHF,TRBJ1-6,TRBV12-5,NA,NA
TGTGCCAGCAGCCAAGGGGGGGGAACTGAAGCTTTCTTT,CASSQGGGTEAFF,TRBJ1-1,TRBV3-1/TRBV3-2,NA,few
TGCGCCAGCAGCCAGCCAAGGACAGGGTTGGGGGAGCCCCAGCATTTT,CASSQPRTGLGEPQHF,TRBJ1-5,TRBV4-1,TRBD1,NA
TGTGCCAGTAGGGGGCTAGGGGCCGGGGAGCTGTTTTTT,CASRGLGAGELFF,TRBJ2-2,TRBV25-1,TRBD1,once
TGCAGCGTGGGTCGCACAGGGAACACTGAAGCTTTCTTT,CSVGRTGNTEAFF,TRBJ1-1,TRBV29-1,NA,few
TGTGCCAGCAGCTTAGGTACATCAGGGCAGCCCCAGCATTTT,CASSLGTSGQPQHF,TRBJ1-5,TRBV11-2,NA,NA
TGTGCCAGCATCGGGGAGAACACTGAAGCTTTCTTT,CASIGENTEAFF,TRBJ1-1,TRBV2,NA,NA
TGTGCCAGTGATTCCCCTCGGCAGGCAGGGGGAGATGAAAAACTGTTTTTT,CASDSPRQAGGDEKLFF,TRBJ1-4,TRBV19,TRBD1,NA
TGTGCCAGCAGCCAAGGAGGGGGAGTTCTGGATGAGCAGTTCTTC,CASSQGGGVLDEQFF,TRBJ2-1,TRBV3-1/TRBV3-2,NA,NA
TGCGCCAGCAGCCAAGATGGGGCTTACAGGGGAACTGGAAACACCATATATTTT,CASSQDGAYRGTGNTIYF,TRBJ1-3,TRBV4-1,TRBD1,NA
TGTGCCTGGAGTGTAAGCAGCTCTGGAGGCGAGCAGTACTTC,CAWSVSSSGGEQYF,TRBJ2-7,TRBV30,NA,NA
TGTGCCAGCAGCGACAGGGTGGCTACCTACGAGCAGTACTTC,CASSDRVATYEQYF,TRBJ2-7,TRBV27,TRBD1,NA
TGTGCCAGCAGCTCAAAGCCAGGGGGCAGGAACTATGGCTACACCTTC,CASSSKPGGRNYGYTF,TRBJ1-2,TRBV28,TRBD1,NA
TGTGCCAGCAGTTACTCGGAAGGGGGTGAGCAGTTCTTC,CASSYSEGGEQFF,TRBJ2-1,TRBV6-2/TRBV6-3,NA,NA
TGTGCCAGCAGTCCAAGTACCGGGAGGAGCTCCTACAATGAGCAGTTCTTC,CASSPSTGRSSYNEQFF,TRBJ2-1,TRBV28,TRBD2,NA
TGTGCCAGCCTACAGGGGGGAGGGACCGGGGAGCTGTTTTTT,CASLQGGGTGELFF,TRBJ2-2,TRBV28,NA,NA
TGTGCCAGCAGTGATTGGGGAGCTAACTATGGCTACACCTTC,CASSDWGANYGYTF,TRBJ1-2,TRBV6-1,NA,NA
TGTGCCAGCAGCTTTGGTCGACGGGAGGGCCCAGACACCGGGGAGCTGTTTTTT,CASSFGRREGPDTGELFF,TRBJ2-2,TRBV11-3,TRBD2,NA
TGTGCCATCAGTGAGTCTGGGGGGGCCGGTGAAGCTTTCTTT,CAISESGGAGEAFF,TRBJ1-1,TRBV10-3,NA,NA
TGTGCCAGCAGGGGACAGGGGGAATCAGAGACCCAGTACTTC,CASRGQGESETQYF,TRBJ2-5,TRBV6-5,TRBD1,NA
TGTGCCAGCAGTCCAGACAGGTGGTATTGGGGCAACACTGAAGCTTTCTTT,CASSPDRWYWGNTEAFF,TRBJ1-1,TRBV7-2,NA,NA
TGTGCCAGCAGCCATGCCGGGATCGAGACCCAGTACTTC,CASSHAGIETQYF,TRBJ2-5,TRBV3-1/TRBV3-2,NA,NA